This is a list of T cell receptor beta chains from one sample in a study of cytomegalovirus exposure and HLA in healthy donors. Only in-frame clones appear in the TCRdb table, and some are missing; sequencing was by immunoSEQ multiplex PCR. The sample has 80,000 to 100,000 clones; approximately 91% are singletons. The sample taken for sequencing was PBMCs. The receptors shown here come from a man aged 30 to 45 in good health and CMV-seronegative. Both conserved end residues are part of each CDR3. Fields, in order: J gene, D gene, clone size, V gene, CDR3 protein, CDR3 DNA. D genes are given only for firm matches. The size of a clone is reported for some rows only, either as once, few or many, or as a class for expanded clones.

j_call: TRBJ2-1
d_call: NA
clone_size: NA
v_call: TRBV6-5
cdr3_aa: CASSYLDSHNEQFF
cdr3_nt: TGTGCCAGCAGTTACCTGGACAGCCACAATGAGCAGTTCTTC

j_call: TRBJ2-7
d_call: NA
clone_size: once
v_call: TRBV30
cdr3_aa: CAWSDGAAYEQYF
cdr3_nt: TGTGCCTGGAGTGATGGGGCTGCCTACGAGCAGTACTTC

j_call: TRBJ1-2
d_call: NA
clone_size: NA
v_call: TRBV18
cdr3_aa: CASSPQMDYGYTF
cdr3_nt: TGTGCCAGCTCACCTCAGATGGACTATGGCTACACCTTC

j_call: TRBJ2-1
d_call: NA
clone_size: NA
v_call: TRBV5-1
cdr3_aa: CASSLDGGSPYNEQFF
cdr3_nt: TGCGCCAGCAGCTTGGATGGGGGGTCGCCCTACAATGAGCAGTTCTTC

j_call: TRBJ2-3
d_call: TRBD2
clone_size: NA
v_call: TRBV7-9
cdr3_aa: CASSLASGGTDTQYF
cdr3_nt: TGTGCCAGCAGCTTAGCTAGCGGGGGCACAGATACGCAGTATTTT

j_call: TRBJ1-2
d_call: TRBD1
clone_size: NA
v_call: TRBV28
cdr3_aa: CASSTDRDGYTF
cdr3_nt: TGTGCCAGCAGCACGGACAGGGATGGCTACACCTTC

j_call: TRBJ1-6
d_call: NA
clone_size: NA
v_call: TRBV28
cdr3_aa: CASRTSPINSPLHF
cdr3_nt: TGTGCCAGCAGGACATCACCAATTAATTCACCCCTCCACTTT

j_call: TRBJ1-2
d_call: TRBD1
clone_size: NA
v_call: TRBV29-1
cdr3_aa: CSVEGDRASYTF
cdr3_nt: TGCAGCGTTGAAGGGGACAGGGCCAGCTACACCTTC

j_call: TRBJ2-7
d_call: TRBD2
clone_size: NA
v_call: TRBV19
cdr3_aa: CASSVSGKSSYEQYF
cdr3_nt: TGTGCCAGTAGTGTTAGCGGGAAGAGCTCCTACGAGCAGTACTTC

j_call: TRBJ2-1
d_call: TRBD2
clone_size: NA
v_call: TRBV19
cdr3_aa: CASSRGLAGLISYNEQFF
cdr3_nt: TGTGCCAGTAGCAGGGGACTAGCGGGCCTGATTTCCTACAATGAGCAGTTCTTC

j_call: TRBJ2-7
d_call: NA
clone_size: NA
v_call: TRBV6-1
cdr3_aa: CASRQDSFYEQYF
cdr3_nt: TGTGCCAGCAGACAGGACAGTTTCTACGAGCAGTACTTC

j_call: TRBJ2-1
d_call: TRBD2
clone_size: NA
v_call: TRBV10-3
cdr3_aa: CAISFGGGANNEQFF
cdr3_nt: TGTGCCATCAGTTTCGGCGGGGGGGCCAACAATGAGCAGTTCTTC

j_call: TRBJ2-1
d_call: TRBD2
clone_size: NA
v_call: TRBV7-3
cdr3_aa: CASSPPGLASNEQFF
cdr3_nt: TGTGCCAGCAGCCCGCCGGGACTAGCGTCAAATGAGCAGTTCTTC

j_call: TRBJ1-1
d_call: NA
clone_size: once
v_call: TRBV12-5
cdr3_aa: CASGLRANSEDTEAFF
cdr3_nt: TGTGCTAGTGGACTGAGGGCGAATTCGGAGGACACTGAAGCTTTCTTT

j_call: TRBJ1-1
d_call: TRBD1
clone_size: NA
v_call: TRBV5-1
cdr3_aa: CASSLATGGALDTEAFF
cdr3_nt: TGCGCCAGCAGCTTGGCAACAGGGGGCGCTTTGGACACTGAAGCTTTCTTT

j_call: TRBJ2-7
d_call: TRBD1
clone_size: NA
v_call: TRBV5-1
cdr3_aa: CASSSDRAYEQYF
cdr3_nt: TGCGCCAGCAGCTCTGACAGGGCATACGAGCAGTACTTC

j_call: TRBJ2-3
d_call: TRBD2
clone_size: NA
v_call: TRBV6-4
cdr3_aa: CASSESGGATDTQYF
cdr3_nt: TGTGCCAGCAGTGAAAGCGGGGGGGCCACAGATACGCAGTATTTT

j_call: TRBJ2-2
d_call: NA
clone_size: NA
v_call: TRBV10-3
cdr3_aa: CASNPSPLSRVNTGELFF
cdr3_nt: TGTGCCAGTAACCCCTCCCCTCTATCGAGAGTCAACACCGGGGAGCTGTTTTTT

j_call: TRBJ2-1
d_call: NA
clone_size: NA
v_call: TRBV2
cdr3_aa: CASSLGVANEQFF
cdr3_nt: TGTGCCAGCAGTCTAGGAGTGGCAAATGAGCAGTTCTTC

j_call: TRBJ2-7
d_call: NA
clone_size: once
v_call: TRBV7-9
cdr3_aa: CASSVDSLYEQYF
cdr3_nt: TGTGCCAGCAGCGTAGACAGCCTATACGAGCAGTACTTC

j_call: TRBJ2-7
d_call: NA
clone_size: NA
v_call: TRBV6-5
cdr3_aa: CASSYDRRSYEQYF
cdr3_nt: TGTGCCAGCAGTTACGACAGGCGGTCCTACGAGCAGTACTTC

j_call: TRBJ1-4
d_call: TRBD1
clone_size: once
v_call: TRBV5-8
cdr3_aa: CASSLRTGYEKLFF
cdr3_nt: TGTGCCAGCAGCCTCCGGACAGGGTATGAAAAACTGTTTTTT

j_call: TRBJ1-2
d_call: NA
clone_size: NA
v_call: TRBV6-5
cdr3_aa: CASSSRRGLWGYTF
cdr3_nt: TGTGCCAGCAGTTCCCGTCGGGGTCTTTGGGGCTACACCTTC

j_call: TRBJ2-1
d_call: NA
clone_size: NA
v_call: TRBV19
cdr3_aa: CASSMGLTEQFF
cdr3_nt: TGTGCCAGTAGTATGGGACTCACTGAGCAGTTCTTC

j_call: TRBJ2-1
d_call: TRBD2
clone_size: NA
v_call: TRBV11-2
cdr3_aa: CASSLGWRGMPRMNEQFF
cdr3_nt: TGTGCCAGCAGCTTAGGGTGGCGGGGGATGCCCCGGATGAATGAGCAGTTCTTC

j_call: TRBJ1-6
d_call: NA
clone_size: once
v_call: TRBV5-1
cdr3_aa: CASSLEDRNYSPLHF
cdr3_nt: TGCGCCAGCAGCTTGGAGGACAGAAATTATTCACCCCTCCACTTT